A selection of T cell receptor beta chains follows, all from one sample in a study of cytomegalovirus exposure and HLA in healthy donors. Profiling relied on immunoSEQ multiplex PCR, and the TCRdb table lists in-frame clones only, not all of them. Among around 120,000 clones listed, approximately 72% were seen once. The sequenced sample was PBMCs. These receptors all stem from a human donor in good health. Both conserved end residues are part of each CDR3. D genes are given only for firm matches. Only some rows state a clone size, as once, few, many or a class for expanded clones.

j_gene | abundance | d_gene | v_gene | CDR3aa | CDR3nt
TRBJ1-4 | . | . | TRBV5-6 | CASRNREYEKLFF | TGTGCCAGCAGGAACAGGGAGTATGAAAAACTGTTTTTT
TRBJ2-6 | . | TRBD1 | TRBV5-1 | CASSIDRGFSGANVLTF | TGCGCCAGCAGTATTGACAGGGGCTTCTCTGGGGCCAACGTCCTGACTTTC
TRBJ1-2 | . | . | TRBV18 | CASSPDSYGYTF | TGTGCCAGCTCACCTGACAGCTATGGCTACACCTTC
TRBJ2-2 | few | TRBD2 | TRBV27 | CASSLGGGWTGELFF | TGTGCCAGCAGTTTAGGGGGGGGTTGGACCGGGGAGCTGTTTTTT
TRBJ1-2 | . | . | TRBV19 | CASSMAVRGYTF | TGTGCCAGTAGTATGGCGGTGCGTGGCTACACCTTC
TRBJ2-3 | few | . | TRBV28 | CASRQAGWTDTQYF | TGTGCCAGCAGACAGGCAGGGTGGACAGATACGCAGTATTTT
TRBJ2-2 | . | TRBD2 | TRBV19 | CASSILATSGSFAGELFF | TGTGCCAGTAGTATTCTCGCGACTAGCGGGAGTTTCGCCGGGGAGCTGTTTTTT
TRBJ1-1 | . | . | TRBV7-9 | CASSLEGTDTEAFF | TGTGCCAGCAGCTTGGAGGGAACGGACACTGAAGCTTTCTTT
TRBJ1-5 | . | TRBD1 | TRBV9 | CASSVGDRGFNQPQHF | TGTGCCAGCAGCGTGGGGGACAGGGGATTCAATCAGCCCCAGCATTTT
TRBJ2-7 | . | TRBD1 | TRBV5-1 | CASSLGPIGGQGSYEQYF | TGCGCCAGCAGCTTGGGGCCGATTGGGGGACAGGGCTCCTACGAGCAGTACTTC
TRBJ1-2 | . | TRBD1 | TRBV19 | CASRATGTGTYGYTF | TGTGCCAGTAGGGCAACCGGGACAGGGACCTATGGCTACACCTTC
TRBJ2-1 | . | . | TRBV21-1 | CASSGGQYRGSVPLWIYNEQFF | TGTGCCAGCAGCGGGGGCCAGTACCGGGGTAGCGTCCCCCTCTGGATATACAATGAGCAGTTCTTC
TRBJ2-5 | . | . | TRBV28 | CASKKGGGGYQETQYF | TGTGCCAGTAAAAAAGGGGGCGGAGGGTACCAAGAGACCCAGTACTTC
TRBJ1-2 | . | . | TRBV4-1 | CASSHPSNTSNYGYTF | TGCGCCAGCAGCCACCCTTCAAACACCTCTAACTATGGCTACACCTTC
TRBJ2-4 | . | . | TRBV5-8 | CASSKHADMTAKNIQYF | TGTGCCAGCAGCAAGCACGCGGACATGACAGCCAAAAACATTCAGTACTTC
TRBJ2-7 | . | TRBD2 | TRBV6-8 | CASRGLAAPSSYEQYF | TGTGCCAGCAGGGGGCTAGCGGCCCCGAGCTCCTACGAGCAGTACTTC
TRBJ2-7 | . | . | TRBV5-8 | CASSLSDYSYEQYF | TGTGCCAGCAGCTTGTCGGACTATTCCTACGAGCAGTACTTC
TRBJ2-1 | . | TRBD1 | TRBV5-4 | CASSSLQGAYNEQFF | TGTGCCAGCAGCTCGCTACAGGGGGCCTACAATGAGCAGTTCTTC
TRBJ1-1 | few | . | TRBV20-1 | CSAVRDEAFF | TGCAGTGCCGTACGGGATGAAGCTTTCTTT
TRBJ2-6 | . | . | TRBV5-8 | CASSRTGSSGANVLTF | TGTGCCAGCAGCAGAACAGGGTCGTCTGGGGCCAACGTCCTGACTTTC
TRBJ2-7 | . | TRBD1 | TRBV29-1 | CSVEDPKGQSPYEQYF | TGCAGCGTTGAAGACCCCAAGGGACAGTCACCCTACGAGCAGTACTTC
TRBJ2-7 | . | TRBD1 | TRBV14 | CASSLYRGHEQYF | TGTGCCAGCAGTCTTTACAGGGGCCACGAGCAGTACTTC
TRBJ2-7 | . | TRBD1 | TRBV7-9 | CASSSRGQGAYEQYF | TGTGCCAGCAGCTCGCGTGGACAGGGGGCTTACGAGCAGTACTTC
TRBJ1-3 | . | TRBD1 | TRBV2 | CASSRDSSSGNTIYF | TGTGCCAGCAGTCGGGACAGCAGCTCTGGAAACACCATATATTTT
TRBJ2-1 | once | . | TRBV7-2 | CASSGRGGAYYNEQFF | TGTGCCAGCAGCGGGAGAGGGGGGGCCTACTACAATGAGCAGTTCTTC
TRBJ1-1 | once | . | TRBV7-2 | CASSLAGFATEAFF | TGTGCCAGCAGCTTGGCAGGGTTCGCCACTGAAGCTTTCTTT
TRBJ2-7 | . | TRBD1 | TRBV5-1 | CASSLGPGQGPYEQYF | TGCGCCAGCAGCTTGGGCCCGGGACAGGGCCCCTACGAGCAGTACTTC
TRBJ1-5 | once | . | TRBV7-3 | CASSPSLVEGLGQPQHF | TGTGCCAGCAGCCCCTCCTTGGTGGAGGGATTGGGTCAGCCCCAGCATTTT
TRBJ1-3 | . | . | TRBV7-2 | CASSLVLFPGNTIYF | TGTGCCAGCAGCTTAGTGTTATTTCCCGGAAACACCATATATTTT
TRBJ2-2 | . | . | TRBV7-6 | CASSGYRRAGELFF | TGTGCCAGCAGCGGATACCGGAGGGCCGGGGAGCTGTTTTTT
TRBJ1-1 | . | . | TRBV4-3 | CASSQGGSREAFF | TGCGCCAGCAGCCAAGGAGGGTCGAGGGAAGCTTTCTTT
TRBJ1-2 | . | TRBD1 | TRBV7-2 | CASSSTTGTYGYTF | TGTGCCAGCAGCTCAACGACAGGGACCTATGGCTACACCTTC
TRBJ1-4 | . | TRBD1 | TRBV5-8 | CASSSGQGRGKLFF | TGTGCCAGCAGCTCGGGACAGGGTCGAGGAAAACTGTTTTTT
TRBJ2-1 | . | TRBD1 | TRBV28 | CATKPDPGTGVYNEQFF | TGTGCCACCAAACCTGACCCCGGGACAGGTGTATACAATGAGCAGTTCTTC
TRBJ1-3 | . | TRBD1 | TRBV4-3 | CASSPKAGGAGNTIYF | TGCGCCAGCAGCCCCAAGGCAGGGGGTGCAGGAAACACCATATATTTT
TRBJ2-7 | . | TRBD2 | TRBV11-2 | CASSFALERGGLGYEQYF | TGTGCCAGCAGCTTCGCCCTAGAGCGGGGGGGCTTAGGCTACGAGCAGTACTTC
TRBJ2-3 | . | . | TRBV9 | CASSALPRDTQYF | TGTGCCAGCAGCGCTCTTCCGAGAGATACGCAGTATTTT
TRBJ2-7 | . | . | TRBV6-5 | CASSTGSYEQYF | TGTGCCAGCAGCACAGGGTCCTACGAGCAGTACTTC